Shown below are 32 T cell receptor beta chains from a single sample sequenced in a study of cytomegalovirus exposure and HLA in healthy donors. In the PCR, 60 Vbeta and 13 Jbeta primers were used. The assay was immunoSEQ multiplex PCR, and TCRdb's table has in-frame clones only and misses some. The sample contains 150,000 to 200,000 clones, 77% of which appear only once. Sequencing input: PBMCs. Source of these receptors: a middle-aged woman in good health and CMV-seropositive.

The rearrangement links TRBV6-5 to TRBJ2-5, with D unresolved. V gave up 2 bases and J gave up 4 bases, with 11 bases separating them. CDR3 size: 14 residues. Germline CDR1 is MNHEY and CDR2 is SVGAGI. The DNA for the CDR3 is TGTGCCAGCAGTTACCTAGAGAGTTCAGAGACCCAGTACTTC. It specifies CASSYLESSETQYF.

The CDR3 region is CASSSSRTGDDGYTF. Written as DNA, the CDR3 is TGTGCCAGCAGCTCCTCTCGGACAGGGGATGATGGCTACACCTTC. The chain joins TRBV7-2 to TRBJ1-2; 9 nucleotides align to TRBD1. Germline trimming cut 4 bases from V and 6 bases from J; bases unmatched to any gene: 9. This CDR3 contains 15 residues. From germline, CDR1 is SGHTA and CDR2 FQGNSA.

This chain connects TRBV30 to TRBJ1-2, with 7 bases aligning to TRBD1. From germline, CDR1 is GTSNPN and CDR2 SVGIG (reference sequence). The V and J ends lost 2 bases and 3 bases, in that order; junction bases with no gene match: 15. There are 17 residues in the CDR3. CDR3 sequence (DNA): TGTGCCTGGAGTCCCCAATGGGGGGCCAGGGGGGACTATGGCTACACCTTC. Its protein is CAWSPQWGARGDYGYTF.

The chain joins TRBV14 to TRBJ1-4; unclear D gene. Trimming removed 4 bases from V and 17 bases from J, with 14 bases in between. Germline V gene data show CDR1 as SGHDN and CDR2 as FVKESK. The CDR3 is 11 amino acids. CDR3: CASSLGGGLFF. The CDR3, as DNA: TGTGCCAGCAGCCTTGGTGGAGGGTTATTTTTT.

V is TRBV28 and J is TRBJ2-7, with D maybe TRBD2 (6 bases). The V and J ends lost 2 bases and 6 bases respectively, with 8 bases between them. Germline CDR1 MDHEN, CDR2 SYDVKM. The CDR3 covers 12 residues. CDR3 sequence reads: CASSLTSPEQYF. DNA of the CDR3: TGTGCCAGCAGTTTAACTAGCCCCGAGCAGTACTTC.

The chain uses TRBV28 and TRBJ2-1; TRBD1 matches 8 bases. CDR1 and CDR2 (germline): MDHEN, SYDVKM. V dropped 4 bases and J dropped 1; count of bases not matched to a gene: 3. This CDR3 is 15 amino acids long. CDR3 nucleotide sequence: TGTGCCAGCAGTTCCGGACAGGGTTCCTACAATGAGCAGTTCTTC. Its translation: CASSSGQGSYNEQFF.

This clone was seen a handful of times. Different DNA sequences within this sample yield the same CDR3. The chain couples TRBV5-1 to TRBJ2-7; TRBD1 matches at 9 bases. In germline, CDR1 is SGHRS, CDR2 YFSETQ. The CDR3 covers 15 residues. V shed 3 bases, J shed 0 bases, and the junction held 4 bases outside the gene matches. The CDR3 reads CASSSGTGSSYEQYF. CDR3 bases: TGCGCCAGCAGCTCCGGGACAGGGAGCTCCTACGAGCAGTACTTC.

V usage is TRBV28 and J usage is TRBJ2-5, with 11 bases that match TRBD2. The CDR3 runs 14 residues. After removal of 6 bases from V and 3 bases from J, the junction contained 3 bases not matched to a gene. Looked up from germline, CDR1 is MDHEN and CDR2 is SYDVKM. The CDR3 DNA reads TGTGCCAGCAGACTAGCGGGGGCTAAAGAGACCCAGTACTTC. Its translation: CASRLAGAKETQYF.

The chain uses TRBV5-4 and TRBJ2-1, with D possibly being TRBD1 (6 bases). The CDR3 sequence is 14 residues long. Looked up from germline, CDR1 is SGHNT and CDR2 is YYREEE (reference sequence). V dropped 0 bases and J dropped 5 bases, with 9 bases sitting between them. The CDR3 coding sequence is TGTGCCAGCAGCTTGGGACAGGAGGACAATGAGCAGTTCTTC. This codes for CASSLGQEDNEQFF.

The gene calls are TRBV6-5 and TRBJ1-1; D not resolved. This CDR3 comprises 16 residues. Looked up from germline, CDR1 is MNHEY and CDR2 is SVGAGI. The V and J ends lost 0 bases and 3 bases respectively, with 14 bases between them. The CDR3 is CASSYSGGRRDTEAFF. The CDR3 region has the DNA TGTGCCAGCAGTTACTCCGGCGGGAGACGGGACACTGAAGCTTTCTTT.

The chain combines TRBV7-6 with TRBJ2-7; 8 bases fit TRBD1. The J segment lost 3 bases and the V segment lost 1 base, leaving 2 bases of the junction unmatched. The V gene's germline CDR1 is SGHVS and CDR2 FNYEAQ. This CDR3 region has 14 residues. The CDR3 nucleotides are TGTGCCAGCAGCTTAGGGACAGGGATCTACGAGCAGTACTTC. Translation: CASSLGTGIYEQYF.

V gene TRBV4-3 combines with J gene TRBJ2-7; 14 bases line up with TRBD2. Trimming cost V 4 bases and J 4 bases; bases outside gene matches: 12. This CDR3 is built from 18 residues. Germline V gene data show CDR1 as LGHNA and CDR2 as YSLEER. The CDR3 region has the DNA TGCGCCAGCAGCCGACTTCCCTCCGGGACTAGCGGGAGTTACGAGCAGTACTTC. Amino acid sequence: CASSRLPSGTSGSYEQYF.

The CDR3 loop reads CASSLSASFDEQYF. The CDR3 nucleotides are TGTGCCAGCAGTTTATCAGCGTCATTCGACGAGCAGTACTTC. The chain has TRBV27 and TRBJ2-7, with D unclear. V was clipped by 0 bases and J by 5 bases, with 11 bases between them. This CDR3 is built from 14 residues. Germline-derived CDR1 and CDR2 are MNHEY and SMNVEV (reference sequence).

This chain joins TRBV5-4 and TRBJ2-3; TRBD2 matches at 9 bases. The junction had 6 bases not matched to a gene; V was cut back by 1 base and J by 3 bases. This CDR3 is 16 amino acids long. Per germline, CDR1 SGHNT and CDR2 YYREEE (reference sequence). The CDR3 is CASSLFLAGRTDTQYF. The CDR3 DNA reads TGTGCCAGCAGCTTGTTCCTAGCGGGGAGGACAGATACGCAGTATTTT.

V and J are TRBV29-1 and TRBJ2-1, with 10 bases lining up with TRBD1. Per germline, CDR1 SQVTM and CDR2 ANQGSEA. The CDR3 has 12 residues. After removal of 7 bases from V and 4 bases from J, the junction contained 1 base not matched to a gene. This CDR3 reads CSGGQGYNEQFF. CDR3 coding DNA: TGCAGCGGGGGACAGGGGTACAATGAGCAGTTCTTC.

This clone appeared once. This rearrangement joins TRBV4-1 to TRBJ2-1, with 7 nucleotides matching TRBD1. Trimming at V came to 3 bases and at J to 5 bases, leaving 4 bases not matched to a gene. The CDR3 consists of 14 residues. CDR1 MGHRA and CDR2 YSYEKL come from the germline V gene. The CDR3 DNA follows: TGCGCCAGCAGCCAGCACAGGGGAGACAATGAGCAGTTCTTC. This gives the protein CASSQHRGDNEQFF.

The chain employs TRBV29-1 and TRBJ2-1; D call uncertain. CDR3 length: 14 residues. The V gene's germline CDR1 is SQVTM and CDR2 ANQGSEA. The V gene lost 3 bases and the J gene lost 0 bases, with 9 bases spanning the gap. This CDR3 is CSVEREPSYNEQFF. CDR3 DNA sequence: TGCAGCGTTGAGAGAGAGCCCTCCTACAATGAGCAGTTCTTC.

The chain carries TRBV15 and TRBJ2-5, with a weak D call TRBD2 (5 bases). Germline CDR1 is LNHNV and CDR2 is YYDKDF (reference sequence). The CDR3 spans 13 residues. Trimming removed 5 bases at V and 3 bases at J, with 10 bases between. The CDR3 coding sequence is TGTGCCACCAGCCGGACTTCCAAAGAGACCCAGTACTTC. Encoded protein: CATSRTSKETQYF.

V and J are TRBV28 and TRBJ1-5; tentatively, D is TRBD1 (6 bases). The CDR3 totals 15 residues. The germline V gene encodes CDR1 MDHEN and CDR2 SYDVKM. The V and J ends lost 11 bases and 0 bases respectively, with 17 bases between them. The CDR3 DNA reads TGTGCCCCTATTCGTCGGGGACATAGCAATCAGCCCCAGCATTTT. This codes for CAPIRRGHSNQPQHF.

The rearrangement joins TRBV5-4 to TRBJ2-1; 7 bases are shared with TRBD2. The CDR3 length is 14 residues. Germline CDR1 and CDR2: SGHNT and YYREEE (reference sequence). With 2 bases clipped from V and 6 bases from J, the junction kept 5 bases outside the gene matches. CDR3 DNA: TGTGCCAGCAGCTTAACTAGCGCCGGCAATGAGCAGTTCTTC. It encodes CASSLTSAGNEQFF.

The rearrangement joins TRBV2 to TRBJ2-2; D is undetermined. Germline CDR1 SNHLY, CDR2 FYNNEI. The CDR3 runs to 15 residues. V lost 2 bases, J lost 0 bases, and 7 bases lay in between. This CDR3 is CASSESQANTGELFF. The CDR3 DNA is TGTGCCAGCAGTGAAAGCCAGGCGAACACCGGGGAGCTGTTTTTT.

V and J are TRBV19 and TRBJ2-5; TRBD2 matches 11 bases. CDR3 length: 16 residues. V lost 4 bases, J lost 1 base, and 5 bases stayed unmatched. Germline lookup yields CDR1 LNHDA and CDR2 SQIVND (reference sequence). The CDR3 sequence: CASSNIGTSGQETQYF. The CDR3 nucleotides are TGTGCCAGTAGTAATATAGGGACTAGCGGCCAAGAGACCCAGTACTTC. The full variable domain, its missing parts supplied by reference TRBV19 and TRBJ2-5, is DGGITQSPKYLFRKEGQNVTLSCEQNLNHDAMYWYRQDPGQGLRLIYYSQIVNDFQKGDIAEGYSVSREKKESFPLTVTSAQKNPTAFYLCASSNIGTSGQETQYFGPGTRLLVL.

This clone has just a few counts. The chain uses TRBV19 and TRBJ2-7; 7 bases are a match to TRBD1. The CDR3 spans 14 residues. Germline V gene sequence: CDR1 LNHDA, CDR2 SQIVND (reference sequence). The junction had 8 bases not matched to a gene; V was cut back by 8 bases and J by 1 base. The CDR3 reads CASADQTGSYEQYF. The CDR3 DNA is TGTGCCAGTGCAGACCAGACAGGGTCCTACGAGCAGTACTTC. Using reference TRBV19 and TRBJ2-7 for the parts outside the CDR3, the full variable domain is DGGITQSPKYLFRKEGQNVTLSCEQNLNHDAMYWYRQDPGQGLRLIYYSQIVNDFQKGDIAEGYSVSREKKESFPLTVTSAQKNPTAFYLCASADQTGSYEQYFGPGTRLTVT.

This clone was seen more than once but under ten times. The rearrangement links TRBV5-1 to TRBJ2-5; 9 nucleotides match TRBD1. The DNA end favors TRBJ2-7, so the J call may be wrong. The germline CDR1 and CDR2 sequences are SGHRS and YFSETQ. The CDR3 consists of 14 residues. The CDR3 spells CASSLSGQGYEQYF. In nucleotides, the CDR3 is TGCGCCAGCAGCTTGTCAGGACAGGGGTACGAGCAGTACTTC.

The chain carries TRBV6-1 and TRBJ2-4; possible D gene TRBD1, 6 bases. Trimming cost V 7 bases and J 2 bases, with 9 bases left between them. This CDR3 is 13 amino acids long. Germline V lookup: CDR1 MNHNS, CDR2 SASEGT. The CDR3 spells CASIGGSKNIQYF. In DNA, the CDR3 is TGTGCCAGCATAGGGGGATCCAAAAACATTCAGTACTTC.

The rearrangement joins TRBV12-5 to TRBJ2-1; 9 nucleotides align to TRBD2. V lost 2 bases to trimming and J lost 9 bases; unmatched junction nucleotides: 23. In germline, CDR1 is LGHNT, CDR2 FRNRAP. This CDR3 has 20 residues. The CDR3 sequence: CASGLPTGYSGRGSGGEQFF. The CDR3 DNA reads as TGTGCTAGTGGTTTGCCAACCGGGTATAGCGGGAGAGGGTCAGGGGGTGAGCAGTTCTTC.

V usage is TRBV6-1 and J usage is TRBJ1-2; no firm D call. Germline CDR1 reads MNHNS; CDR2 reads SASEGT. CDR3 length: 12 residues. Trimming cost V 4 bases and J 8 bases, with 11 bases left between them. For the CDR3, the DNA is TGTGCCAGCAGTGCTATTACTTGGGGCTACACCTTC. Its translation is CASSAITWGYTF.

The chain is built from TRBV7-2 and TRBJ1-2, with 12 bases identical to TRBD1. There are 15 residues in the CDR3. V lost 5 bases, J lost 4 bases, and 5 bases stayed unmatched. Looked up from germline, CDR1 is SGHTA and CDR2 is FQGNSA. Here the CDR3 DNA reads TGTGCCAGCAGCGATCCGGGACAGGGGGCCTATGGCTACACCTTC. Amino acids: CASSDPGQGAYGYTF.

The chain combines TRBV10-3 with TRBJ2-7, with D tentatively TRBD1 (5 bases). CDR3 length equals 14 residues. With 3 bases removed from V and 2 bases from J, the gap between germline ends came to 11 bases. CDR1 is ENHRY, CDR2 SYGVKD, per germline. The CDR3 DNA is TGTGCCATCAGTGATGACAGAACCGCCTACGAGCAGTACTTC. Protein sequence: CAISDDRTAYEQYF.

The chain is built from TRBV11-2 and TRBJ2-2, with 7 bases lining up with TRBD2. The V gene end was trimmed by 5 bases and the J gene end by 9 bases; junction bases not matched to a gene: 3. The CDR3 runs 12 residues. Germline-derived CDR1 and CDR2 are SGHAT and FQNNGV. The DNA of the CDR3 is TGTGCCAGCAGCAGGGAGGGACGGGAGCTGTTTTTT. Its protein is CASSREGRELFF.

This clone was found once. This chain connects TRBV4-1 to TRBJ2-1, with D maybe TRBD1 (6 bases). This CDR3 has 15 amino acids. V shed 2 bases and J shed 0 bases, with 8 bases lying between them. Germline V lookup: CDR1 MGHRA, CDR2 YSYEKL. The CDR3 DNA reads TGCGCCAGCAGCCAACGGGACAACTCCTACAATGAGCAGTTCTTC. Protein: CASSQRDNSYNEQFF.

The rearrangement joins TRBV19 to TRBJ2-1, with D perhaps TRBD2 (5 bases). The V gene lost 3 bases and the J gene lost 4 bases, with 13 bases spanning the gap. The CDR3 consists of 15 residues. The V gene's germline CDR1 is LNHDA and CDR2 SQIVND (reference sequence). CDR3 sequence (DNA): TGTGCCAGTAGTATGTCCCTAGCAGTTTACAATGAGCAGTTCTTC. Its protein is CASSMSLAVYNEQFF.